The T cell receptor beta chain under discussion was sequenced for a study of blood T cell repertoires in COVID-19. Whole-study context: Samples came from the United States, Italy and Spain, spanning acute and convalescent COVID-19.

The data were produced by immunoSEQ multiplex PCR, yet TCRdb's version contains in-frame clones alone and is incomplete. The repertoire includes over 150,000 clones, 60% to 80% of them detected once, and approximately 27% sits in the top ten. Trimming at V came to 7 bases and at J to 10 bases, leaving 13 bases not matched to a gene. The CDR3 covers 15 residues. The germline gives CDR1 SQVTM, CDR2 ANQGSEA. The chain combines TRBV29-1 with TRBJ2-1; 13 bases are shared with TRBD2. This clonotype was sampled from a woman between 65 and 79 years old with acute or convalescent COVID-19. Sample: peripheral blood. The CDR3 is CSAFGRTSGSVEQFF. CDR3 DNA: TGCAGCGCTTTCGGGAGGACTAGCGGGAGCGTGGAGCAGTTCTTC.